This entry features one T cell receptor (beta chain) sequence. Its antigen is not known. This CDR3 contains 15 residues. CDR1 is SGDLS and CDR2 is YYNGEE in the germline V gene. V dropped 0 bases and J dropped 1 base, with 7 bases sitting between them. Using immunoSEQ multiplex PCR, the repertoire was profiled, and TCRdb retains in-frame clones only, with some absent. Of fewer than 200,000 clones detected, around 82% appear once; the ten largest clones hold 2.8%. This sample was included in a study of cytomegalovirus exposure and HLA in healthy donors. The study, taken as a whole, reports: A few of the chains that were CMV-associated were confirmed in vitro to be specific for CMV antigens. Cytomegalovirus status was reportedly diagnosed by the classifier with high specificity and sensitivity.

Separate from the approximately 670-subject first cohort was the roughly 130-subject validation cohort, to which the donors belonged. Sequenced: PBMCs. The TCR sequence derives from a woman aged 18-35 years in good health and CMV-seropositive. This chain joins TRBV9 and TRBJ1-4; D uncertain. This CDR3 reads CASSVGSRTNEKLFF. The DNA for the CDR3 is TGTGCCAGCAGCGTAGGTAGTCGAACTAATGAAAAACTGTTTTTT.